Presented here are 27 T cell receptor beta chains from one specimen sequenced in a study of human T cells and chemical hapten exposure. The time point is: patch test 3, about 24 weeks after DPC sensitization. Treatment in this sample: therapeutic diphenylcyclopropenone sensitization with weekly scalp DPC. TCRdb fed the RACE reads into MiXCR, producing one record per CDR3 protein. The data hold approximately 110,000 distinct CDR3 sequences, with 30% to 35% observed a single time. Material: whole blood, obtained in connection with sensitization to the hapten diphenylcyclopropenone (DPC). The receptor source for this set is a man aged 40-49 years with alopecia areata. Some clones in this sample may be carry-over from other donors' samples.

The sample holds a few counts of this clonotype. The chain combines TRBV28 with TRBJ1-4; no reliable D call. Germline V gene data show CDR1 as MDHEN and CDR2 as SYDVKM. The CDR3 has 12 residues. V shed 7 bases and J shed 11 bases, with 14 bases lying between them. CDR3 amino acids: CASNLQTGKLFF. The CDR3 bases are TGTGCCAGCAACCTTCAAACGGGGAAACTGTTTTTT.

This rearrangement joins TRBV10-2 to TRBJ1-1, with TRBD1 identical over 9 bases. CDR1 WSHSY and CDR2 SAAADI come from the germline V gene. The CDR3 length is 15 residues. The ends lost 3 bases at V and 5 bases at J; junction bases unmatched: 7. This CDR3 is CASSDSTGGGTEAFF. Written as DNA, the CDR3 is TGCGCCAGCAGTGATTCGACAGGGGGAGGTACTGAAGCTTTCTTT.

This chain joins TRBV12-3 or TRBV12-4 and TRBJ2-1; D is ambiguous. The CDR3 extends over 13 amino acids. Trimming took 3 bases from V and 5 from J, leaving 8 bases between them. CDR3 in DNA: TGTGCCAGCAGTTTTACTATCAACAATGAGCAGTTCTTC. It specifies CASSFTINNEQFF.

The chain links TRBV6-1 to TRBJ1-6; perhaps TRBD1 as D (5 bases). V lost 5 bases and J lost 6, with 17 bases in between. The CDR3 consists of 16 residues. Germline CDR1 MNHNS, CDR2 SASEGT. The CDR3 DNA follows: TGTGCCAGCAGTACCTTCAGGGCAGCGGGTAATTCACCCCTCCACTTT. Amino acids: CASSTFRAAGNSPLHF.

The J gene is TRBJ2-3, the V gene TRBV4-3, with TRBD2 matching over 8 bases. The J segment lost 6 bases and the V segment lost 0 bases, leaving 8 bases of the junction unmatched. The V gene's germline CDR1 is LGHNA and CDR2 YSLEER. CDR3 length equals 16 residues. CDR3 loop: CASSQDRLAGADTQYF. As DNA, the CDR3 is TGCGCCAGCAGCCAAGATAGGCTAGCGGGTGCTGATACGCAGTATTTT.

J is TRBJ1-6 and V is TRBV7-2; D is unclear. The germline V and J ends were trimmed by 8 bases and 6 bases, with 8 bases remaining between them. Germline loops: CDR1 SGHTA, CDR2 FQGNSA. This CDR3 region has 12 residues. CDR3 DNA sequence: TGTGCCAGCGGAACAGTTAATTCACCCCTCCACTTT. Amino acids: CASGTVNSPLHF.

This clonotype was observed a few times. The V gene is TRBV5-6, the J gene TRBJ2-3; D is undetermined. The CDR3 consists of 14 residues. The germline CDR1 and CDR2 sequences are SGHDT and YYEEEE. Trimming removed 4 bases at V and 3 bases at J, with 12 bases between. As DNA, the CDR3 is TGTGCCAGCAGCCCTACCGAAGTGACAGATACGCAGTATTTT. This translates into CASSPTEVTDTQYF.

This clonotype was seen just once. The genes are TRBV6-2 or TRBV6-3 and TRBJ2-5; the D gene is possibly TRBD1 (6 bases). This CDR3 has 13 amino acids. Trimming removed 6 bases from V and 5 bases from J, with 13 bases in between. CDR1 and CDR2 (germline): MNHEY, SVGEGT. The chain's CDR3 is CASSPRGRETQYF. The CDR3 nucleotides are TGTGCCAGCAGCCCCAGGGGCCGGGAGACCCAGTACTTC.

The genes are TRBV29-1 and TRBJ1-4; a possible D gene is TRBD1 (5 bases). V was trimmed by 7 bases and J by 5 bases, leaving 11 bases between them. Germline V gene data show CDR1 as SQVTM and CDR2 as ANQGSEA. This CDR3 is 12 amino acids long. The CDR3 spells CSGRDGNEKLFF. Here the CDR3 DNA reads TGCAGCGGCCGGGACGGGAATGAAAAACTGTTTTTT.

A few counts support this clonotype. DNA for the CDR3: TGTGCCTGGAGTGCTACCTCAGGGGGCGCAAACACCTTC. Translated, it gives CAWSATSGGANTF. The gene calls are TRBV30 and TRBJ1-2; 8 positions match TRBD1. This CDR3 is 13 amino acids long. CDR1 is GTSNPN, CDR2 SVGIG, per germline (reference sequence). J was trimmed by 12 bases and V by 1 base; bases with no gene match: 10.

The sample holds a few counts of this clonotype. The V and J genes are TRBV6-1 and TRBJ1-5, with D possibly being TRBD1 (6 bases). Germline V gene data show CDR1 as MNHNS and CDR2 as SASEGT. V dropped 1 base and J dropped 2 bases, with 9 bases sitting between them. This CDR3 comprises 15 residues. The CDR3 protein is CASSEVGGGNQPQHF. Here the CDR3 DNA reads TGTGCCAGCAGTGAAGTGGGGGGCGGCAATCAGCCCCAGCATTTT.

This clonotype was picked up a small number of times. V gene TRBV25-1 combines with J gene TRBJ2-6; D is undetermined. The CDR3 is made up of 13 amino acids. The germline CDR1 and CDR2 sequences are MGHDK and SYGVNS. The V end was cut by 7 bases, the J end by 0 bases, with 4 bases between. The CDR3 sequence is CASTFSGANVLTF. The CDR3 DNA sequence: TGTGCCAGCACCTTCTCTGGGGCCAACGTCCTGACTTTC.

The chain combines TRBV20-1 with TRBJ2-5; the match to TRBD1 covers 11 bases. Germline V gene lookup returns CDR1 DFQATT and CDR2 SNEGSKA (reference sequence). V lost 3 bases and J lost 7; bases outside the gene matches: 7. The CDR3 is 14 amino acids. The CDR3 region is CSASGDRGGGTQYF. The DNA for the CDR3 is TGCAGTGCTAGTGGGGACAGGGGGGGAGGGACCCAGTACTTC.

The DNA for the CDR3 is TGTGCCAGCAGTTTAAGCACTGAAGCTTTCTTT. Translated, it gives CASSLSTEAFF. The rearrangement joins TRBV28 to TRBJ1-1; no reliable D call. The germline CDR1 and CDR2 sequences are MDHEN and SYDVKM. The CDR3 has 11 amino acids. Trimming left V 2 bases short and J 4 bases short, with 2 bases between. Based on the CDR3 plus reference TRBV28 and TRBJ1-1, the full variable domain is DVKVTQSSRYLVKRTGEKVFLECVQDMDHENMFWYRQDPGLGLRLIYFSYDVKMKEKGDIPEGYSVSREKKERFSLILESASTNQTSMYLCASSLSTEAFFGQGTRLTVV.

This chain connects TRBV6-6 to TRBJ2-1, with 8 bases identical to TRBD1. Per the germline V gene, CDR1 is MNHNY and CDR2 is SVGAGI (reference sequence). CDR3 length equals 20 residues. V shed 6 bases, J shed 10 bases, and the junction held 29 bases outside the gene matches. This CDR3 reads CASSLTPLSTGDSKLWEQFF. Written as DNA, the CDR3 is TGTGCCAGCAGCCTAACCCCTCTTTCGACAGGGGATTCGAAATTATGGGAGCAGTTCTTC.

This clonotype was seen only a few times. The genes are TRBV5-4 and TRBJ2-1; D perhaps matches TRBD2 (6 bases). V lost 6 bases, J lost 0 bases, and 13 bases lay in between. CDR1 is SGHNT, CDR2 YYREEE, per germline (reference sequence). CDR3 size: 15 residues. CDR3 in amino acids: CASIEGTHSYNEQFF. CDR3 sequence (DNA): TGTGCCAGCATCGAAGGGACTCACTCCTACAATGAGCAGTTCTTC.

For the CDR3, the DNA is TGCAGTGCTATACTTCCAGGGGCTGAACAGCCCCAGCATTTT. Protein sequence: CSAILPGAEQPQHF. The rearrangement joins TRBV20-1 to TRBJ1-5, with D tentatively TRBD1 (6 bases). The CDR3 spans 14 residues. Trimming stripped 4 bases from V and 7 bases from J, with 17 bases between. Germline lookup yields CDR1 DFQATT and CDR2 SNEGSKA (reference sequence).

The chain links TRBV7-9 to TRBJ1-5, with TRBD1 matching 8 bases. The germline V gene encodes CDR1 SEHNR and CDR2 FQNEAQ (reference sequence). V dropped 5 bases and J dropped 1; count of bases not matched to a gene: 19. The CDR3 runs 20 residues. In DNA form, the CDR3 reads TGTGCCAGCAGCCCATTGCGGACAGGGACGAACGCGGAGAGCAATCAGCCCCAGCATTTT. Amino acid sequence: CASSPLRTGTNAESNQPQHF.

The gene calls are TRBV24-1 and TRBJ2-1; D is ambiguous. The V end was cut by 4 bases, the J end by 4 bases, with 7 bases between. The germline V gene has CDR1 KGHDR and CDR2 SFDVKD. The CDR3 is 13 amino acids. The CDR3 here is CATSETKYNEQFF. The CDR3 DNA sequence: TGTGCCACCAGTGAGACAAAGTACAATGAGCAGTTCTTC.

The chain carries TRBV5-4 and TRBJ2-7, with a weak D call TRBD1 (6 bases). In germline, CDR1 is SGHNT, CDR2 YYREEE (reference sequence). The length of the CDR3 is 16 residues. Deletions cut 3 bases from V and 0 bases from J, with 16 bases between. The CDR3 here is CASSYTVQGFSYEQYV. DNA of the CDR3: TGTGCCAGCAGCTATACCGTACAGGGATTCTCCTACGAGCAGTACGTC.

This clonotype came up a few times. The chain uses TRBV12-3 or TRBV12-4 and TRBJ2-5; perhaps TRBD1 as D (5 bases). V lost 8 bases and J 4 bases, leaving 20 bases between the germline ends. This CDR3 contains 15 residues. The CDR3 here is CASRSKARVGETQYF. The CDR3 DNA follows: TGTGCCAGCCGCTCGAAAGCCAGGGTCGGAGAGACCCAGTACTTC.

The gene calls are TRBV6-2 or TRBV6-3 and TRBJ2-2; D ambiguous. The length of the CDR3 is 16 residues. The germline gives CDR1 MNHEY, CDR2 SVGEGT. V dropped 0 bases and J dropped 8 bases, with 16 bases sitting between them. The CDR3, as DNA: TGTGCCAGCAGTTACTCACCGGGCGGAGTCCAAGGGGAGCTGTTTTTT. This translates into CASSYSPGGVQGELFF.

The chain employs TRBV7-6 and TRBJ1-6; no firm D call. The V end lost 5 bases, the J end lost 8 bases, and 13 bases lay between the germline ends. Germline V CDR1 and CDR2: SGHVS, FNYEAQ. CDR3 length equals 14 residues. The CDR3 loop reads CASSPAGEDSPLHF. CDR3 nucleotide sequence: TGTGCCAGCAGCCCGGCTGGAGAAGATTCACCCCTCCACTTT.

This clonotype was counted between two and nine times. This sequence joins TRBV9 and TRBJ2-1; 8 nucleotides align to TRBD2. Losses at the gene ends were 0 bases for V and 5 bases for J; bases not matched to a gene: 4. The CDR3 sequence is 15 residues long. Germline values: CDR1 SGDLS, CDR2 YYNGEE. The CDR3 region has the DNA TGTGCCAGCAGCGTAGAGGGGACTAGAGACAATGAGCAGTTCTTC. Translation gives CASSVEGTRDNEQFF.

Here the CDR3 reads CSAREWGTDTQYF. The CDR3 DNA sequence: TGCAGTGCTAGAGAATGGGGCACAGATACGCAGTATTTT. The chain links TRBV20-1 to TRBJ2-3; no firm D call. The CDR3 is 13 amino acids. Germline V lookup: CDR1 DFQATT, CDR2 SNEGSKA (reference sequence). Between the trimmed V and J ends, which lost 0 bases and 1 base, there was a span of 5 bases.

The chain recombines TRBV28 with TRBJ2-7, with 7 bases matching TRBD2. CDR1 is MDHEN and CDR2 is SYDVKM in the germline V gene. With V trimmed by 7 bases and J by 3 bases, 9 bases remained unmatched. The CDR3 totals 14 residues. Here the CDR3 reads CASKNPGGSYEQYF. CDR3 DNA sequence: TGTGCCAGCAAAAATCCGGGCGGGAGCTACGAGCAGTACTTC.

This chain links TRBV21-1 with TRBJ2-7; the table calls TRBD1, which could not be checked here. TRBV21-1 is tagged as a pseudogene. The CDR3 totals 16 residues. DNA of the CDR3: TGTGCCAGCAGCAAAGGGGGCCGGGACAGGGCCTACGAGCAGTACGTC. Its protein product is CASSKGGRDRAYEQYV.